This T cell receptor (beta chain) was found in a study of cytomegalovirus exposure and HLA in healthy donors. Findings and limits, study-wide: Exclusion applied to some V segments, including TRBV6-2 and TRBV6-3, as they were indistinguishable.

This PCR relied on a set of 60 Vbeta primers and 13 Jbeta primers. TCRdb keeps only in-frame clones here, not all; method: immunoSEQ multiplex PCR. The table lists 200,000 to 250,000 clones, around 83% of them singletons. After removal of 4 bases from V and 4 bases from J, the junction contained 8 bases not matched to a gene. The CDR3 covers 15 residues. Looked up from germline, CDR1 is SNHLY and CDR2 is FYNNEI. As regards this clone: Antigen specificity is unknown.

The sample comprised PBMCs. This chain joins TRBV2 and TRBJ2-7; 9 positions match TRBD1. The clonotype originates from a woman in her thirties or forties in good health and CMV-seronegative. The CDR3 DNA reads as TGTGCCAGCAGTGGGCTGGGGACAGGGAGGTACGAGCAGTACTTC. Amino acids: CASSGLGTGRYEQYF.